These 25 T cell receptor beta chains share one sample of origin, sequenced in a study of CD8+CD57+ T cells in acquired aplastic anemia. It was genomic DNA that served as the template for profiling TCR beta VDJ and CDR3. MiXCR was run by TCRdb on the reads, yielding one entry per CDR3 protein. The sample records 170,000 or so distinct CDR3 sequences, 40% to 60% being singletons. The authors sequenced patients whose flow cytometry had shown CD8+CD57+ cell expansion. The sequencing input was sorted CD4+, CD8+, or CD8+CD57+ T cells (not recorded which) from PBMCs. These receptor sequences come from a human donor with aplastic anemia.

This clonotype was seen a few times. V usage is TRBV20-1 and J usage is TRBJ1-4, with D maybe TRBD1 (6 bases). Germline V CDR1 and CDR2: DFQATT, SNEGSKA (reference sequence). Trimming stripped 7 bases from V and 2 bases from J, with 8 bases between. CDR3 length: 12 residues. CDR3 coding DNA: TGCAGTGTGGGGGGCACTAATGAAAAACTGTTTTTT. Protein: CSVGGTNEKLFF.

This clonotype was seen only once. This rearrangement joins TRBV25-1 to TRBJ2-7; 9 bases agree with TRBD1. This CDR3 has 15 amino acids. Trimming cost V 10 bases and J 0 bases; bases outside gene matches: 10. Germline V lookup: CDR1 MGHDK, CDR2 SYGVNS. Here the CDR3 reads CATFFGTGHSYEQYF. The DNA for the CDR3 is TGTGCCACGTTCTTTGGGACAGGGCACTCCTACGAGCAGTACTTC.

V gene TRBV5-6 combines with J gene TRBJ1-3, with unresolved D. The CDR3 covers 14 residues. The germline V gene has CDR1 SGHDT and CDR2 YYEEEE. V lost 1 base and J 1 base, leaving 6 bases between the germline ends. DNA for the CDR3: TGTGCCAGCAGCTTGCGTGAGTCTGGAAACACCATATATTTT. Amino acid sequence: CASSLRESGNTIYF.

Ten or more counts support this clonotype. The chain carries TRBV20-1 and TRBJ2-1, with D tentatively TRBD1 (5 bases). CDR3 length: 15 amino acids. V was clipped by 6 bases and J by 0 bases, with 15 bases between them. CDR1 is DFQATT and CDR2 is SNEGSKA in the germline V gene (reference sequence). The CDR3 region has the DNA TGCAGTGCCGCACCCAGGGCGGACTCCTACAATGAGCAGTTCTTC. Residues: CSAAPRADSYNEQFF.

This clonotype has ten or more counts. This chain's CDR3 is CASSLRGPPESETQYF. The CDR3 coding sequence is TGCGCCAGCAGCTTGAGGGGACCCCCAGAGTCGGAGACCCAGTACTTC. V gene TRBV5-1 combines with J gene TRBJ2-5; the D gene could be TRBD1 or TRBD2 (5 bases each). The CDR3 is 16 residues long. V dropped 1 base and J dropped 5 bases, with 18 bases sitting between them. Germline V CDR1 and CDR2: SGHRS, YFSETQ. The entire variable domain, with the rest obtained from reference TRBV5-1 and TRBJ2-5, is as follows: KAGVTQTPRYLIKTRGQQVTLSCSPISGHRSVSWYQQTPGQGLQFLFEYFSETQRNKGNFPGRFSGRQFSNSRSEMNVSTLELGDSALYLCASSLRGPPESETQYFGPGTRLLVL.

This rearrangement joins TRBV12-3 or TRBV12-4 to TRBJ2-7, with D uncertain. The J call is doubtful: the DNA matches TRBJ2-1 better. The length of the CDR3 is 13 residues. The CDR3 DNA follows: TGTGCCAGCAGTTTAAGTCGGGACAATGAGCAGTTCTTC. This codes for CASSLSRDNEQFF.

Only a few counts were recorded for this clonotype. The chain is built from TRBV27 and TRBJ2-2; D ambiguous. CDR1 MNHEY and CDR2 SMNVEV come from the germline V gene (reference sequence). V was shortened by 5 bases and J by 7 bases, with 11 bases between the two germline ends. The CDR3 has 13 residues. CDR3 nucleotides: TGTGCCAGCAGTCCTACTCGAGGCGGGGAGCTGTTTTTT. Residues: CASSPTRGGELFF.

V and J are TRBV24-1 and TRBJ2-7, with D uncertain. Germline CDR1 is KGHDR and CDR2 is SFDVKD. The CDR3 has 15 residues. V was pared by 4 bases and J by 2 bases, with 14 bases between. Written as DNA, the CDR3 is TGTGCCACCAGTGAGTCGCCACAATTACCCTACGAGCAGTACTTC. Translation gives CATSESPQLPYEQYF.

The chain recombines TRBV9 with TRBJ2-1; D is perhaps TRBD1 or TRBD2 (5 bases each). Trimming pared 4 bases from V and 2 bases from J, leaving 13 bases between. This CDR3 has 15 residues. Germline V gene lookup returns CDR1 SGDLS and CDR2 YYNGEE. CDR3 loop: CASSPPGAAYNEQFF. CDR3 sequence (DNA): TGTGCCAGCAGCCCCCCCGGGGCGGCCTACAATGAGCAGTTCTTC.

The chain has TRBV7-3 and TRBJ1-1, with D perhaps TRBD1 (5 bases). V lost 2 bases and J lost 5, with 12 bases in between. From germline, CDR1 is SGHTA and CDR2 FQGTGA. The CDR3 sequence is 14 residues long. CDR3 coding DNA: TGTGCCAGCAGCTTATCCAGGGTTGGGACTGAAGCTTTCTTT. This encodes CASSLSRVGTEAFF.

The sample holds many counts of this clonotype. The genes are TRBV5-5 and TRBJ1-2, with no clear D. This CDR3 contains 12 residues. The germline gives CDR1 SGHKS, CDR2 YYEKEE (reference sequence). Trimming cost V 1 base and J 13 bases, with 14 bases left between them. The CDR3, as DNA: TGTGCCAGCAGCTTGCAGAGCAATCGCTGCACCTTC. Amino acid sequence: CASSLQSNRCTF.

This clonotype was detected many times. The chain is built from TRBV5-1 and TRBJ2-7, with a possible D match to TRBD2 (5 bases). Germline CDR1 is SGHRS and CDR2 is YFSETQ. The CDR3 runs 16 residues. V dropped 4 bases and J dropped 1 base, with 18 bases sitting between them. CDR3 sequence (DNA): TGCGCCAGCAGCCGGACGAGCGGCTCTCCTTCCTACGAGCAGTACTTC. Amino acids: CASSRTSGSPSYEQYF.

This clonotype turned up a few times. The chain combines TRBV6-5 with TRBJ2-1; 8 nucleotides align to TRBD2. Germline trimming cut 0 bases from V and 2 bases from J; bases unmatched to any gene: 6. The CDR3 extends over 17 amino acids. Germline CDR1 is MNHEY and CDR2 is SVGAGI. The CDR3 coding sequence is TGTGCCAGCAGTTACTCGATGGGGCGGGAGGCCTACAATGAGCAGTTCTTC. Translated, it gives CASSYSMGREAYNEQFF.

This rearrangement joins TRBV15 to TRBJ1-6; tentatively, D is TRBD1 (5 bases). Germline CDR1 is LNHNV and CDR2 is YYDKDF (reference sequence). V was clipped by 3 bases and J by 10 bases, with 16 bases between them. The CDR3 is 15 amino acids. CDR3 DNA: TGTGCCACCAGCAGCTCTCGAGGGGATTACTCACCCCTCCACTTT. This codes for CATSSSRGDYSPLHF. The entire variable domain, with the rest obtained from reference TRBV15 and TRBJ1-6, is as follows: DAMVIQNPRYQVTQFGKPVTLSCSQTLNHNVMYWYQQKSSQAPKLLFHYYDKDFNNEADTPDNFQSRRPNTSFCFLDIRSPGLGDTAMYLCATSSSRGDYSPLHFGNGTRLTVT.

For this clonotype: Just one base apart from a much larger clone, this may be a read error. V usage is TRBV6-1 and J usage is TRBJ2-1, with 9 bases lining up with TRBD2. Per the germline V gene, CDR1 is MNHNS and CDR2 is SASEGT. The CDR3 consists of 16 residues. DNA for the CDR3: TGTGCCAGCAGCCCTTTGGCGGGAGGGCCCTACAATGAGCAGTGCTTC. This encodes CASSPLAGGPYNEQCF.

This clonotype was seen many times. V gene TRBV6-4 combines with J gene TRBJ2-6; the D gene is possibly TRBD1 (6 bases). The germline CDR1 and CDR2 sequences are MRHNA and SNTAGT. Trimming cost V 8 bases and J 0 bases, with 14 bases left between them. The CDR3 is 16 amino acids. The CDR3 DNA reads TGTGCCAGCTCCAAGACAGGCACCTCTGGGGCCAACGTCCTGACTTTC. Its translation is CASSKTGTSGANVLTF.

The chain links TRBV19 to TRBJ2-5; TRBD1 agrees at 7 bases. There are 13 residues in the CDR3. Trimming cost V 4 bases and J 7 bases; bases outside gene matches: 6. In germline, CDR1 is LNHDA, CDR2 SQIVND (reference sequence). Written as DNA, the CDR3 is TGTGCCAGTAGTACGAGGGACAGCCGGACCCAGTACTTC. This codes for CASSTRDSRTQYF.

The chain carries TRBV29-1 and TRBJ1-1; D is possibly TRBD1 (6 bases). The CDR3 is 13 residues long. Per the germline V gene, CDR1 is SQVTM and CDR2 is ANQGSEA. V was cut by 7 bases and J by 1 base, with 13 bases left in between. CDR3 sequence: CSATKGGNTEAFF. Here the CDR3 DNA reads TGCAGCGCAACCAAGGGGGGGAACACTGAAGCTTTCTTT. The whole variable domain, filled in from reference TRBV29-1 and TRBJ1-1, reads SAVISQKPSRDICQRGTSLTIQCQVDSQVTMMFWYRQQPGQSLTLIATANQGSEATYESGFVIDKFPISRPNLTFSTLTVSNMSPEDSSIYLCSATKGGNTEAFFGQGTRLTVV.

Points on this clonotype: Being one base from a much bigger clone, this may be a read error. V gene TRBV6-1 combines with J gene TRBJ2-1, with D tentatively TRBD2 (6 bases). There are 11 residues in the CDR3. The germline V and J ends were trimmed by 10 bases and 7 bases, with 11 bases remaining between them. The germline gives CDR1 MNHNS, CDR2 SASEGT. CDR3 region: CANQRGNEQFF. In nucleotides, the CDR3 is TGTGCCAACCAACGGGGGAATGAGCAGTTCTTC.

This clonotype was seen ten or more times. This chain joins TRBV5-1 and TRBJ2-1; 13 bases align to TRBD2. V trimming: 0 bases; J trimming: 5 bases; junction bases outside the gene matches: 2. CDR3 size: 16 residues. Germline loops: CDR1 SGHRS, CDR2 YFSETQ. The CDR3 spells CASSLEGLAGHNEQFF. CDR3 DNA sequence: TGCGCCAGCAGCTTGGAGGGACTAGCGGGGCACAATGAGCAGTTCTTC. Based on the CDR3 plus reference TRBV5-1 and TRBJ2-1, the full variable domain is KAGVTQTPRYLIKTRGQQVTLSCSPISGHRSVSWYQQTPGQGLQFLFEYFSETQRNKGNFPGRFSGRQFSNSRSEMNVSTLELGDSALYLCASSLEGLAGHNEQFFGPGTRLTVL.

In its sample, this clonotype was seen many times. This chain uses TRBV5-1 with TRBJ2-5, with a possible D match to TRBD1 (5 bases). Deletions cut 5 bases from V and 7 bases from J, with 21 bases between. Germline loops: CDR1 SGHRS, CDR2 YFSETQ. This CDR3 spans 15 amino acids. This CDR3 is CASRLHEGELGTQYF. The CDR3 DNA reads TGCGCCAGCAGACTACACGAAGGGGAATTGGGGACCCAGTACTTC. The entire variable domain, with the rest obtained from reference TRBV5-1 and TRBJ2-5, is as follows: KAGVTQTPRYLIKTRGQQVTLSCSPISGHRSVSWYQQTPGQGLQFLFEYFSETQRNKGNFPGRFSGRQFSNSRSEMNVSTLELGDSALYLCASRLHEGELGTQYFGPGTRLLVL.

This clonotype was detected many times. This chain joins TRBV5-6 and TRBJ1-1, with D hard to call. Germline V lookup: CDR1 SGHDT, CDR2 YYEEEE. V lost 1 base to trimming and J lost 0 bases, with 1 base between them. The CDR3 has 12 residues. The CDR3 DNA reads TGTGCCAGCAGCTTGTTGAACACTGAAGCTTTCTTT. Residues: CASSLLNTEAFF.

This clonotype has only one observation. The junction and the germline gene differ at one end; a read error may be behind it. This sequence joins TRBV10-3 and TRBJ2-1; the match to TRBD1 covers 7 bases. This CDR3 comprises 15 residues. CDR1 is ENHRY, CDR2 SYGVKD, per germline. CDR3 sequence (DNA): TGTACCATCAGTGAAGTAGGGGGCTCGTACAATGAGCGGTTCTTC. This encodes CTISEVGGSYNERFF.

This clonotype appeared a single time. The chain couples TRBV10-3 to TRBJ2-1; TRBD2 agrees at 9 bases. The V gene end was trimmed by 8 bases and the J gene end by 5 bases; junction bases not matched to a gene: 19. Germline loops: CDR1 ENHRY, CDR2 SYGVKD. CDR3 size: 18 residues. The CDR3 region is CAIGSSWREGLTHNEQFF. As DNA, the CDR3 is TGTGCCATCGGCTCGAGTTGGCGGGAGGGCCTAACACACAATGAGCAGTTCTTC.

This clonotype was counted a few times. Here the CDR3 reads CASSYWVGRQWNTEAFF. The CDR3 DNA reads as TGTGCCAGCAGTTATTGGGTGGGCAGACAGTGGAACACTGAAGCTTTCTTT. The chain is built from TRBV6-9 and TRBJ1-1; a possible D gene is TRBD1 (5 bases). V dropped 1 base and J dropped 1 base, with 16 bases sitting between them. Germline V gene sequence: CDR1 MNHGY, CDR2 SVAAGI. The CDR3 has 17 amino acids.